This T cell receptor (beta chain) was recovered during a study of blood T cell repertoires in COVID-19. For the study at large: The origin of the acute and convalescent COVID-19 samples was the United States, Italy and Spain. T cells, B-cell-depleted T cells, or PBMCs provided the cDNA or gDNA that served as material.

Per the original data handling: Using reference gene primer amplification, nucleated cell counts were estimated. TCRdb's table, derived via immunoSEQ multiplex PCR, lists solely in-frame clones and lacks some. The V and J calls and the clone size are those of that table, but D and trimming were determined from the DNA. The sample carries about 59,000 clones, approximately 80% recorded once. The V gene end was trimmed by 4 bases and the J gene end by 4 bases; junction bases not matched to a gene: 7. The CDR3 contains 14 residues. Germline-derived CDR1 and CDR2 are SGHVS and FQNEAQ. This sequence joins TRBV7-8 and TRBJ2-7; 7 bases are a match to TRBD1. The TCR originated in an elderly woman with acute or convalescent COVID-19. The sequenced sample was peripheral blood. CDR3 DNA: TGTGCCAGCAGCTCCCTCGGGACAGAATACGAGCAGTACTTC. Protein: CASSSLGTEYEQYF.